A selection of T cell receptor beta chains follows, all from one sample in a study of blood T cell repertoires in COVID-19. Assay: immunoSEQ multiplex PCR; the TCRdb copy retains only in-frame clones and omits some. Among 150,000 or so clones listed, around 80% were seen once. The sample comprised peripheral blood. Receptors were obtained from a woman aged 70-85 years with acute or convalescent COVID-19. CDR3s include the opening cysteine and the closing phenylalanine or tryptophan. A D gene is named only where the DNA matches it firmly. Part of the rows lack a size; the others show once, few, many or a class for expanded clones.

D gene	V gene	clone size	J gene	CDR3 DNA	CDR3 protein
TRBD1	TRBV5-1	-	TRBJ2-6	TGCGCCAGCAGCTTGGGACAGGGGTCTTTTTCTGGGGCCAACGTCCTGACTTTC	CASSLGQGSFSGANVLTF
TRBD1	TRBV4-2	-	TRBJ1-1	TGTGCCAGCAGCCAAGCCCAGGGACAGGGGGCATTTCGCGGTGAAGCTTTCTTT	CASSQAQGQGAFRGEAFF
TRBD1	TRBV29-1	-	TRBJ1-2	TGCAGCGGTAGGACAGGGGGGAGCGATGGCTACACCTTC	CSGRTGGSDGYTF
-	TRBV12-3/TRBV12-4	-	TRBJ1-5	TGTGCCAGCAGTTTACCCCCCTACCAGCCCCAGCATTTT	CASSLPPYQPQHF
-	TRBV9	once	TRBJ1-1	TGTGCCAGCAGCGTAGAGGGGGTGGGGAACACTGAAGCTTTCTTT	CASSVEGVGNTEAFF
-	TRBV28	-	TRBJ1-2	TGTGCCAGCAGTATTCGACAGGGCTACACCTTC	CASSIRQGYTF
TRBD1	TRBV24-1	once	TRBJ1-5	TGTGCCACCAGTGAGAGGGACAGGGGGGCGGATCAGCCCCAGCATTTT	CATSERDRGADQPQHF
TRBD2	TRBV2	-	TRBJ2-3	TGTGCCAGCAGTGACAGGACTAGCGCTACGCAGTATTTT	CASSDRTSATQYF
TRBD2	TRBV2	few	TRBJ2-3	TGTGCCAGCCTCCCGGGACTAGCGGGAGTCACAGATACGCAGTATTTT	CASLPGLAGVTDTQYF
TRBD2	TRBV4-3	-	TRBJ2-7	TGCGCCAGCAGCCAAGAGGTAGTGGGACTAGCGGGGGTCGAGCAGTACTTC	CASSQEVVGLAGVEQYF
TRBD1	TRBV27	-	TRBJ2-3	TGTGCCAGCAGTGACAGGGGGCCCTTCACGGATACGCAGTATTTT	CASSDRGPFTDTQYF
-	TRBV7-2	few	TRBJ2-7	TGTGCCAGCAGCCAGTACGACGAGCAGTACTTC	CASSQYDEQYF
TRBD1	TRBV19	-	TRBJ1-5	TGTGCCAGTAGCCGGGACAGAAATCAGCCCCAGCATTTT	CASSRDRNQPQHF
TRBD1	TRBV18	-	TRBJ1-1	TGTGCCAGCTCCCCACAGGGGCGTGGTGAAGCTTTCTTT	CASSPQGRGEAFF
-	TRBV19	-	TRBJ2-3	TGTGCCAGTTGCCGTGGGACTGACACAGATACGCAGTATTTT	CASCRGTDTDTQYF
-	TRBV10-3	-	TRBJ1-3	TGTGCCATCACCCAATCATCTGGAAACACCATATATTTT	CAITQSSGNTIYF
-	TRBV6-5	-	TRBJ2-7	TGTGCCAGCCGTTTGAGATCCGAGCAGTACTTC	CASRLRSEQYF
-	TRBV5-4	few	TRBJ2-6	TGTGCCAGCAGCTCACTTACCCACTCTGGGGCCAACGTCCTGACTTTC	CASSSLTHSGANVLTF
-	TRBV14	-	TRBJ2-2	TGTGCCAGCAGCCAAGTAGGCACAGCGAACACCGGGGAGCTGTTTTTT	CASSQVGTANTGELFF
TRBD2	TRBV5-4	-	TRBJ2-7	TGTGCCAGCAGGGCCGGGACTAGCGGGAGGGCCTCCGAGCAGTACTTC	CASRAGTSGRASEQYF
-	TRBV7-9	-	TRBJ1-4	TGTGCCAGCAGCGACCGCGGTGAAAAACTGTTTTTT	CASSDRGEKLFF
TRBD2	TRBV19	-	TRBJ2-1	TGTGCCAGTAGTATAGGTAGCGGGGGGCTTATCTACAATGAGCAGTTCTTC	CASSIGSGGLIYNEQFF
TRBD1	TRBV4-3	-	TRBJ1-1	TGCGCCAGCAGCCAAGAGCAGGGGGACACTGAAGCTTTCTTT	CASSQEQGDTEAFF
-	TRBV27	many	TRBJ2-2	TGTGCCAGCAGAGGGGGGGCGTATGTCGGGGAGCTGTTTTTT	CASRGGAYVGELFF
-	TRBV3-1/TRBV3-2	-	TRBJ1-1	TGTGCCAGCAGTCGCCTTGGGGGGGCGGCTTTCTTT	CASSRLGGAAFF
TRBD1	TRBV11-1	-	TRBJ2-5	TGTGCCAGCAGCTTCCGGACAGGGACCACAGAGACCCAGTACTTC	CASSFRTGTTETQYF
-	TRBV9	once	TRBJ2-7	TGTGCCAGCAGCGTAGCCAACGGCGAGCAGTACTTC	CASSVANGEQYF
TRBD1	TRBV30	-	TRBJ1-5	TGTGCCTGGCAGAGTACAGGGGGTAATCAGCCCCAGCATTTT	CAWQSTGGNQPQHF
TRBD2	TRBV3-1/TRBV3-2	-	TRBJ2-2	TGTGCCAGCAGCCACTCTCGACTAGCGGGGACTGGGGAGCTGTTTTTT	CASSHSRLAGTGELFF
-	TRBV5-6	-	TRBJ2-5	TGTGCCAGCAGCCTTAAAGAGGGAGAGACCCAGTACTTC	CASSLKEGETQYF
-	TRBV2	once	TRBJ2-3	TGTGCCAGCAAACCTCCGGGACATAGAAATCCTAGCACAGATACGCAGTATTTT	CASKPPGHRNPSTDTQYF
-	TRBV18	-	TRBJ2-1	TGTGCCAGCTCACCACGGACGGGGGACTACAATGAGCAGTTCTTC	CASSPRTGDYNEQFF
TRBD1	TRBV14	-	TRBJ2-2	TGTGCCAGCAGCCGCGTCCCGGGACAGGGGGCCGGGGAGCTGTTTTTT	CASSRVPGQGAGELFF
TRBD1	TRBV27	-	TRBJ1-1	TGTGCCAGCAGTTGGGGAGGGACAGGGTTTGAAGCTTTCTTT	CASSWGGTGFEAFF
TRBD1	TRBV3-1/TRBV3-2	-	TRBJ2-5	TGTGCCAGCAGCCGGCTCGGGACAGGGGGCGACGTATGGTGGTCAGAGACCCAGTACTTC	CASSRLGTGGDVWWSETQYF
TRBD1	TRBV4-3	few	TRBJ1-4	TGCGCCAGCAGCCCGACAGGGATAAATGAAAAACTGTTTTTT	CASSPTGINEKLFF
-	TRBV19	-	TRBJ1-5	TGTGCCAGTAAAGCGGGGATTGGGGGGAAGCATTTT	CASKAGIGGKHF
TRBD1	TRBV5-5	-	TRBJ2-7	TGTGCCAGCAGCCCAACCGGGACAGCACCCTACGAGCAGTACTTC	CASSPTGTAPYEQYF
TRBD1	TRBV27	-	TRBJ1-1	TGTGCCAGCAGTTTTGTCTACAGGGGTTCGGCTGAAGCTTTCTTT	CASSFVYRGSAEAFF
TRBD1	TRBV12-3/TRBV12-4	few	TRBJ2-7	TGTGCCAGCAGCGAGGGACAGGGTAACGAGCAGTACTTC	CASSEGQGNEQYF
-	TRBV6-1	-	TRBJ1-1	TGTGCCAGCAGCGAAACCCTCTATGCCGATCTACAGATGAACACTGAAGCTTTCTTT	CASSETLYADLQMNTEAFF
-	TRBV28	-	TRBJ1-2	TGTGCCAGCAGTTCCCCCCCCTCCTATGGCTACACCTTC	CASSSPPSYGYTF
-	TRBV19	few	TRBJ2-1	TGTGCCAGTAGTATAGGACAGGTCGTGGATGAGCAGTTCTTC	CASSIGQVVDEQFF
TRBD2	TRBV13	-	TRBJ2-1	TGTGCCAGCAGCCACCACCCACTAGCGGTCTCCTACAATGAGCAGTTCTTC	CASSHHPLAVSYNEQFF
-	TRBV6-4	-	TRBJ2-3	TGTGCCAGCAGTGACTCTACGGAGCTCCCGCAGTATTTT	CASSDSTELPQYF
TRBD1	TRBV24-1	-	TRBJ1-2	TGTGCCACCAGTGATTTGCCGGACAGGGGCCTCTATGGCTACACCTTC	CATSDLPDRGLYGYTF
-	TRBV21-1	-	TRBJ1-6	TGTGCCAGCAGCACAGGGACTTTGGGGTATAATTCACCCCTCCACTTT	CASSTGTLGYNSPLHF
TRBD1	TRBV10-3	few	TRBJ1-4	TGTGCCATCAGTGAGTCCCCGTTCGACAGGGGGCTTGAAAAACTGTTTTTT	CAISESPFDRGLEKLFF
TRBD2	TRBV28	few	TRBJ2-2	TGTGCCAGCAGTTTATTAGGTAGCGGGAGCACCGGGGAGCTGTTTTTT	CASSLLGSGSTGELFF
-	TRBV3-1/TRBV3-2	-	TRBJ1-4	TGTGCCAGCAGCCAAGTATCAGGGAACACTAATGAAAAACTGTTTTTT	CASSQVSGNTNEKLFF
-	TRBV6-5	-	TRBJ1-6	TGTGCCAGCAGTCGCGGACAGTTAACACCCCTCCACTTT	CASSRGQLTPLHF
-	TRBV4-2	-	TRBJ1-6	TGTGCCAGCAGCCAAGAGACGACAGGTCGATCACCCCTCCACTTT	CASSQETTGRSPLHF
TRBD2	TRBV29-1	once	TRBJ2-7	TGCAGCGTTGAAGGCGCGGGGGGCTACGAGCAGTACTTC	CSVEGAGGYEQYF
-	TRBV9	-	TRBJ1-2	TGTGCCAGCAGCGTAGGTGACACCCCCTATGGGGGCTACACCTTC	CASSVGDTPYGGYTF
TRBD1	TRBV10-3	-	TRBJ2-7	TGTGCCATCAGGACGGGGACAGGGGGCCACGAGCAGTACTTC	CAIRTGTGGHEQYF